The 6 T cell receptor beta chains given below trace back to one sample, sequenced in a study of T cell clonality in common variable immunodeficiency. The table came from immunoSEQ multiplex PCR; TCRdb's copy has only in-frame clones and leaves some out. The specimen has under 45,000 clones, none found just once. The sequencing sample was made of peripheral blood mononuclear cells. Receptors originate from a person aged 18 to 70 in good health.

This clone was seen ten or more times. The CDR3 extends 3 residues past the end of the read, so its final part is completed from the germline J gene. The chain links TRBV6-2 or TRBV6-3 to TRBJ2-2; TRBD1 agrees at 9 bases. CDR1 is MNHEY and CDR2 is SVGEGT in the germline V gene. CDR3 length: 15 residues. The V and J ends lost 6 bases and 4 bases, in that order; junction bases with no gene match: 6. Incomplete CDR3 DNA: TGTGCCAGCAGCCGGGACAGGGCCCTCACCGGGGAG. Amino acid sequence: CASSRDRALTGE. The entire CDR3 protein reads CASSRDRALTGELFF.

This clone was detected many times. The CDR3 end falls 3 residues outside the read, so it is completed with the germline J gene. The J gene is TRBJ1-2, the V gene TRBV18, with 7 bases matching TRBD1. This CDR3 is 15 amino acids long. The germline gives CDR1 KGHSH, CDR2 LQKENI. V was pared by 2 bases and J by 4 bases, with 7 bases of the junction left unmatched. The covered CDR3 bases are TGTGCCAGCTCACCAAATCCGGGACAGCTCTATGGC. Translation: CASSPNPGQLYG. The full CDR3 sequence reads CASSPNPGQLYGYTF.

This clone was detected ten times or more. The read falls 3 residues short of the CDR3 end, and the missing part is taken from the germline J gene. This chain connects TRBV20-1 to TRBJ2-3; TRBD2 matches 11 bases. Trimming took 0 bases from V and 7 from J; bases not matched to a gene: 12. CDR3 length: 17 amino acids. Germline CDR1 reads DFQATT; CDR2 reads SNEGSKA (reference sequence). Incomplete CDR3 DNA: TGCAGTGCTAGAGATATACTAGCGGGAGCGAAAGGCAATACG. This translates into CSARDILAGAKGNT. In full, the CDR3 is CSARDILAGAKGNTQYF.

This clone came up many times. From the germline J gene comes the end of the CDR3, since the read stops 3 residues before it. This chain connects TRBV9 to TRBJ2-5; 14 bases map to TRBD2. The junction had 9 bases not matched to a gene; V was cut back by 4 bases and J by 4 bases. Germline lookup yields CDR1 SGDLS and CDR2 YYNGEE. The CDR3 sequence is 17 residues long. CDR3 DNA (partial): TGTGCCAGCAGCCCCGGGACTAGCGGGGGCCGGGGAGAGACC. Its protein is CASSPGTSGGRGET. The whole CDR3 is CASSPGTSGGRGETQYF.

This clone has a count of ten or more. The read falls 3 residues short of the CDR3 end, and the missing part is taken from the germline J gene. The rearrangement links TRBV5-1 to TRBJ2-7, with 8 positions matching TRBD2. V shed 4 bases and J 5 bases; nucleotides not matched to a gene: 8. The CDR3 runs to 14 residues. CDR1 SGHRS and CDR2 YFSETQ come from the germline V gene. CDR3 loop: CASSREGGGNEQYF. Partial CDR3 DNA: TGCGCCAGCAGCCGGGAGGGCGGGGGGAACGAG.

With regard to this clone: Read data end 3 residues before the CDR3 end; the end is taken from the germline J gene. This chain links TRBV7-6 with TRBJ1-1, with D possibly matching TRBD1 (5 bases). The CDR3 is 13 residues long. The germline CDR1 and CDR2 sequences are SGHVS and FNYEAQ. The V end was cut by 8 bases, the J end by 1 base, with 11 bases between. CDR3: CASSIGQNTEAFF. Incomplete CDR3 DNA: TGTGCCAGCTCAATCGGACAGAACACTGAA.